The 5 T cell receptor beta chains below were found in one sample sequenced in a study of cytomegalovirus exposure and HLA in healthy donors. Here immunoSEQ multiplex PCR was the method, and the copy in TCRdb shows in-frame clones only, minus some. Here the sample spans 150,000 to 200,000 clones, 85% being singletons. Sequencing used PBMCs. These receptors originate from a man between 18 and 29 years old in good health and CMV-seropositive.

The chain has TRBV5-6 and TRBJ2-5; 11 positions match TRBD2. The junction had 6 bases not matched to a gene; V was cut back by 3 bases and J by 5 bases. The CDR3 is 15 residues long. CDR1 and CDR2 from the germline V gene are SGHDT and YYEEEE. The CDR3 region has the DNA TGTGCCAGCAGCTCACTAGCGGGAGAGGGGGAGACCCAGTACTTC. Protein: CASSSLAGEGETQYF. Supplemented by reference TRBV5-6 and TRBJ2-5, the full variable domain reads DAGVTQSPTHLIKTRGQQVTLRCSPKSGHDTVSWYQQALGQGPQFIFQYYEEEERQRGNFPDRFSGHQFPNYSSELNVNALLLGDSALYLCASSSLAGEGETQYFGPGTRLLVL.

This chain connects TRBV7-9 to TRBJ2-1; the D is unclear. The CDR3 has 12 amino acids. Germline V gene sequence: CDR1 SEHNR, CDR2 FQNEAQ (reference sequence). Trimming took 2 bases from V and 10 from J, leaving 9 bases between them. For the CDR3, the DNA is TGTGCCAGCAGCTTAAGAGTTAGCGAGCAGTTCTTC. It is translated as CASSLRVSEQFF.

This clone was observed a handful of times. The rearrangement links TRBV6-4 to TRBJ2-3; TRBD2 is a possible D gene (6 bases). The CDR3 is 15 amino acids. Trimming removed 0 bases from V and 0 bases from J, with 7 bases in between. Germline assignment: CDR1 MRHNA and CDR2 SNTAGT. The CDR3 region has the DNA TGTGCCAGCAGTGACTCACTAGCTAGCACAGATACGCAGTATTTT. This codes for CASSDSLASTDTQYF.

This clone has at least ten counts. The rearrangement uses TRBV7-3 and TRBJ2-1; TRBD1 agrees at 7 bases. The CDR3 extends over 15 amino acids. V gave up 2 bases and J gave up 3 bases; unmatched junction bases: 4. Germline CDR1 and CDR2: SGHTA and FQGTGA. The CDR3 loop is CASSLRQGVYNEQFF. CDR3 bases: TGTGCCAGCAGCTTACGGCAGGGGGTCTACAATGAGCAGTTCTTC.

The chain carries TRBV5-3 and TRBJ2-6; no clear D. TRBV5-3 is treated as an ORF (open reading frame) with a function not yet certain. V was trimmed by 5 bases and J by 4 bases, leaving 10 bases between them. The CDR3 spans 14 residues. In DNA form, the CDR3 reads TGTGCCAGAAGTGATGGCTCAGGGGCCAACGTCCTGACTTTC. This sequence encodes CARSDGSGANVLTF.